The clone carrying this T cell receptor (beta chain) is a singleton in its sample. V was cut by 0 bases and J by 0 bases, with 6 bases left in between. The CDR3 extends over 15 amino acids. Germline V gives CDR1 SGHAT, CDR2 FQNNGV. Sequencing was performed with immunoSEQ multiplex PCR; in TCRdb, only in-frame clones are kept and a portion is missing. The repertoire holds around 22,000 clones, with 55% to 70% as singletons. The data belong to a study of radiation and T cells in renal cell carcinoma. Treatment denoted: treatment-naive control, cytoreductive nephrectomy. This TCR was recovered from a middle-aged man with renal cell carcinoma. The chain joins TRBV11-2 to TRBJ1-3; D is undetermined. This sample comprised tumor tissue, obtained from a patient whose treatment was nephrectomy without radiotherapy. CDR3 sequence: CASSLEYLSGNTIYF. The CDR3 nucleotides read TGTGCCAGCAGCTTAGAATACCTCTCTGGAAACACCATATATTTT.